This T cell receptor beta chain was identified in a study of regulatory T cells in long-lasting Graves disease. Germline loops: CDR1 MNHEY, CDR2 SMNVEV (reference sequence). Losses at the gene ends were 6 bases for V and 5 bases for J; bases not matched to a gene: 3. The CDR3 totals 14 residues. As for time point: persistent/refractory GD, antithyroid drugs over 5 years with positive TRAb. Preparation of the TCR library used RNA extracted from PBMCs. iRepertoire HTBI primers and Arm-PCR of CDR3 regions built TCR beta libraries. TCRdb passed the multiplex PCR reads through MiXCR, listing each CDR3 protein once. The sample yields 420,000 or so distinct CDR3 sequences, about a quarter seen once. About this clonotype: Its antigen remains unknown. A read error may be the cause here, since a much bigger clone is one base away.

Overall study results and limits: It was in persistent disease that TRBV28, TRBJ1-2 and TRBJ2-5 were favored. Public clonotype sharing was higher in persistent than newly diagnosed patients.

The chain carries TRBV27 and TRBJ1-6; 8 bases fit TRBD1. The sequence derives from a female donor with Graves disease. This material consisted of peripheral blood mononuclear cells (PBMCs), taken when the disease was refractory, from a patient treated with antithyroid drugs. The CDR3 is CASSWGQDNSPLHF. CDR3 sequence (DNA): TGTGCCAGCAGCTGGGGACAGGATAATTCACCCCTCCACTTT.